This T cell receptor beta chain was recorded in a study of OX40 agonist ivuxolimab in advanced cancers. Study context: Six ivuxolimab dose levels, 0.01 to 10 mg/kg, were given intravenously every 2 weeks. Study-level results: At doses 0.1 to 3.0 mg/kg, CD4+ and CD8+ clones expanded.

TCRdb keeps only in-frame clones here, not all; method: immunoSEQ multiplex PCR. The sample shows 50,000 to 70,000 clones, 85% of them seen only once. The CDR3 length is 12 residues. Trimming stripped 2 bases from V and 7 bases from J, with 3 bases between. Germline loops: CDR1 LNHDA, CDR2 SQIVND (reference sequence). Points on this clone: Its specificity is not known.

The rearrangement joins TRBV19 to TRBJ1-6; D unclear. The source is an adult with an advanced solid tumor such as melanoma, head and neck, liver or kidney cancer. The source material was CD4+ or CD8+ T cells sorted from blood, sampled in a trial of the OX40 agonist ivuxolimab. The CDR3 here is CASSILNSPLHF. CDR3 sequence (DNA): TGTGCCAGTAGTATACTAAATTCACCCCTCCACTTT.